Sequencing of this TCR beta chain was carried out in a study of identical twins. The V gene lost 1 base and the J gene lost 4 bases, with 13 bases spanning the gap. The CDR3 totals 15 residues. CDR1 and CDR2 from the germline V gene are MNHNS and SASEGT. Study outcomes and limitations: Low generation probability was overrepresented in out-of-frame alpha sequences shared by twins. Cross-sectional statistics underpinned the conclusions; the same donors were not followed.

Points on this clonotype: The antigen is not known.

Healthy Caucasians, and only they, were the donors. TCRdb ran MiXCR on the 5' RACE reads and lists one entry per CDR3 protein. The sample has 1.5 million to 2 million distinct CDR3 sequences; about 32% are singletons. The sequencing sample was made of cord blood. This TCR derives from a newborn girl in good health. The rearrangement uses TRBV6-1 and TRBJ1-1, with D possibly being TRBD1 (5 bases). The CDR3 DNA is TGTGCCAGCAGTGAAGTTGAGGGAAGGGGCACTGAAGCTTTCTTT. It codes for CASSEVEGRGTEAFF.